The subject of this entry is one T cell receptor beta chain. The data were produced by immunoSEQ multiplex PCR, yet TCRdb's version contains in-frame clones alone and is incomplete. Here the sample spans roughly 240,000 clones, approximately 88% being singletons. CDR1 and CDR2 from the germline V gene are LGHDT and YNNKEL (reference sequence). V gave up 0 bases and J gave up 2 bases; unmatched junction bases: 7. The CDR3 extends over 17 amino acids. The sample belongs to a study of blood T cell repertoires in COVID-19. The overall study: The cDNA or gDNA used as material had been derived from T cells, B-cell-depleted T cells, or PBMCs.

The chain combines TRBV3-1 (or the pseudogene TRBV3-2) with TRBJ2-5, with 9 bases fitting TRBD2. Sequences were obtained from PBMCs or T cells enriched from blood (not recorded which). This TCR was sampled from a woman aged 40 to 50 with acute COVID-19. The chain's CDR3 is CASSQEGAGGYQETQYF. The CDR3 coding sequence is TGTGCCAGCAGCCAAGAAGGTGCGGGGGGGTATCAAGAGACCCAGTACTTC.